Listed here is a single T cell receptor beta chain. This sample was included in a study of cytomegalovirus exposure and HLA in healthy donors. The CDR3 contains 19 residues. Germline V CDR1 and CDR2: SGHAT, FQNNGV. V lost 1 base, J lost 5 bases, and 13 bases stayed unmatched. Primers for the PCR totalled 60 Vbeta and 13 Jbeta. The assay was immunoSEQ multiplex PCR, and TCRdb's table has in-frame clones only and misses some. This sample has 120,000 or so clones; around 80% occur once, and the top ten carry roughly a tenth. The chain has TRBV11-2 and TRBJ2-2, with 10 bases matching TRBD2. The sequence was obtained from a man under 40 in good health and CMV-seropositive. The sample comprised PBMCs. The DNA for the CDR3 is TGTGCCAGCAGCTTAGGACCCCTAGGTAGCGGGAGGTTTACCGGGGAGCTGTTTTTT. It codes for CASSLGPLGSGRFTGELFF. The full variable domain, in which reference TRBV11-2 and TRBJ2-2 provide the parts outside the CDR3, is EAGVAQSPRYKIIEKRQSVAFWCNPISGHATLYWYQQILGQGPKLLIQFQNNGVVDDSQLPKDRFSAERLKGVDSTLKIQPAKLEDSAVYLCASSLGPLGSGRFTGELFFGEGSRLTVL.